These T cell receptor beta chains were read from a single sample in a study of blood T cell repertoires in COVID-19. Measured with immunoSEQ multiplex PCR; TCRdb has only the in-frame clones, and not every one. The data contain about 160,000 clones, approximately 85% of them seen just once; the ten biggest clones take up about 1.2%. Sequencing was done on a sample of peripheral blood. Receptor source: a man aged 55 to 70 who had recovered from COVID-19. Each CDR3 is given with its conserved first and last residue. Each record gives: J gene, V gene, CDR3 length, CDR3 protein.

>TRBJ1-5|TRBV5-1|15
CARSSAGGVGQPQHF
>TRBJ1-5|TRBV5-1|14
CASSLVGEGQPQHF
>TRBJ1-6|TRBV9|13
CASSPNRGNPLHF
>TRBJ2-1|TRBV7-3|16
CASSLTAAAPGGEQFF
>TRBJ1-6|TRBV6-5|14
CASSYEGVNSPLHF
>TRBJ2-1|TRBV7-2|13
CASSDGLLNEQFF
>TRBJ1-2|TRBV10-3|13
CAISEITDYGYTF
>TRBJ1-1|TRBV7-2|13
CASSPQGWTEAFF
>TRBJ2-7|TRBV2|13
CASRRGVSYEQYF
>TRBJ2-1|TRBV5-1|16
CASSFLTGGTDNEQFF
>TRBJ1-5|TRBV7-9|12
CASSFPNQPQHF
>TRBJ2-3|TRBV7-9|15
CASRPTQINTDTQYF
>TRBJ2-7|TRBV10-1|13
CASSREGRYEQYF
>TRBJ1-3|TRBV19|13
CASRTDSGNTIYF
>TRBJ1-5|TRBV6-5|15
CASTPVYNSNQPQHF
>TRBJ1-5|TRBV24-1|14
CATAESRGNQPQHF
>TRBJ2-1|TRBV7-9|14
CASSLAQGRNEQFF
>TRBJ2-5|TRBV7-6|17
CASSLGQGKNVEETQYF
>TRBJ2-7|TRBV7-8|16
CASSLVRLADSYEQYF
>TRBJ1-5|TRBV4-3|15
CASSPGVSGNQPQHF
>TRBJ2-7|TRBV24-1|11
CATSRGREQYF
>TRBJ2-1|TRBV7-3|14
CASSSGTGGSEQFF
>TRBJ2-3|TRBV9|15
CASSARWGGTDTQYF
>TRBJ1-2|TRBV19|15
CASSPVDMRGGGYTF
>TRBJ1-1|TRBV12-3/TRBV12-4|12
CASSLSGYEAFF
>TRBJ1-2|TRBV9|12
CASSALRYGYTF
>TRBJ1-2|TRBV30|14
CAWSVNRGIGGYTF
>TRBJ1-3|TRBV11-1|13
CASSSGVGNTIYF
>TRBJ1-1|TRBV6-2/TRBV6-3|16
CASSPWGTGMNTEAFF
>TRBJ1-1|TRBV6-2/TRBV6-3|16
CASSRALGGASTEAFF
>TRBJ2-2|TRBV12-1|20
CASSFGAGNFSGGEAGELFF
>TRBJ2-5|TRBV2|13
CASRMTGVETQYF
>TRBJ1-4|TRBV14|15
CASSPWTGFNEKLFF
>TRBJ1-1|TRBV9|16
CASSPPGQGMNTEAFF